This T cell receptor (beta chain) was identified in a study of cytomegalovirus exposure and HLA in healthy donors. Trimming took off 8 bases at V and 7 bases at J, with 15 bases between the two ends. Germline CDR1 is GTSNPN and CDR2 is SVGIG (reference sequence). This CDR3 is 12 amino acids long. The PCR contained 60 Vbeta and 13 Jbeta primers. Clones were read by immunoSEQ multiplex PCR, and TCRdb kept only the in-frame ones, dropping some. This table has about 65,000 clones, about 80% appearing once. The TCR originated in a woman in her twenties or thirties in good health and CMV-seronegative. The chain has TRBV30 and TRBJ2-1; D is uncertain. The sequenced sample consisted of PBMCs. The CDR3 DNA is TGTGCCGGCACCCCCCGATCGAATGAGCAGTTCTTC. Amino acids: CAGTPRSNEQFF.